This T cell receptor beta chain is drawn from a study of response to subunit inactivated influenza vaccine. The study's findings and limits: The authors proposed limited new T cell recruitment per seasonal influenza vaccination.

TCRdb re-analysed the RT-PCR reads in MiXCR, keeping a single row per CDR3 protein. The data hold hundreds of thousands of distinct CDR3 sequences, with over 11% observed a single time. V dropped 1 base and J dropped 7 bases, with 7 bases sitting between them. Germline CDR1 reads MNHEY; CDR2 reads SVGAGI. The CDR3 has 12 amino acids. This clonotype was seen a handful of times. The antigen is not known. The gene calls are TRBV6-5 and TRBJ1-1; the D is unclear. The TCR sequence derives from a man in his fifties or sixties who received an inactivated influenza vaccine. The specimen comprised PBMCs from blood, sampled approximately 15 days before vaccination. CDR3 nucleotide sequence: TGTGCCAGCAGTTACTATGGGAGTGAAGCTTTCTTT. It codes for CASSYYGSEAFF.